The entry below describes one TCR beta chain. The ends were cut back, 1 base at V and 4 bases at J, with 15 bases in the middle. The CDR3 is 16 amino acids. The germline gives CDR1 SGHVS, CDR2 FNYEAQ. This entry belongs to a study of PD-1 blockade in classical Hodgkin lymphoma. The repertoire was sequenced with immunoSEQ multiplex PCR; TCRdb's copy has only in-frame clones and lacks some. Of 13,000 or so clones in the sample, 80% to 90% were seen once. Time point defined: cycle 4 day 1 (C4D1), after about 6 weeks of nivolumab. Patients all relapsed after autologous stem cell transplantation, and there was variation in brentuximab vedotin exposure.

The receptor comes from a human donor with classical Hodgkin lymphoma. The specimen was peripheral blood mononuclear cells (PBMCs), collected before the fourth cycle of nivolumab. This chain connects TRBV7-6 to TRBJ2-3, with a weak D call TRBD1 (5 bases). This CDR3 reads CASSLDAGWKSDTQYF. CDR3 sequence (DNA): TGTGCCAGCAGCTTAGATGCAGGGTGGAAATCAGATACGCAGTATTTT.